This T cell receptor (beta chain) was recorded in a study of blood T cells in healthy people across ages. The V gene lost 11 bases and the J gene lost 0 bases, with 13 bases spanning the gap. The CDR3 runs 13 residues. Germline V gene data show CDR1 as SNHLY and CDR2 as FYNNEI. Investigators took approximately 10 milliliters of peripheral blood from every donor. A remark on this clonotype: Its specificity is not known.

The authors ran a second PCR of about 7 to 12 cycles using a sample-barcoded 5' primer and a J-beta primer mix. TCRdb called the 5' RACE reads again in MiXCR, with one record for every CDR3 protein. This sample yields 1.5 million to 2 million distinct CDR3 sequences, of which roughly a third are seen a single time; roughly 10% belongs to the top ten. Study outcomes and limitations: Versus aged donors, long-lived donors had higher diversity and more naive CD4+ cells.

The chain joins TRBV2 to TRBJ2-5; a weak D match, TRBD2 (5 bases). The material sequenced was blood. The origin of this receptor is a woman under 40 in good health. The CDR3 sequence is CALVGSYQETQYF. In DNA form, the CDR3 reads TGTGCCCTCGTAGGGAGCTACCAAGAGACCCAGTACTTC.